Listed below are T cell receptor beta chains from one sample, sequenced in a study of CD8+ T cells in alopecia areata. Method: immunoSEQ multiplex PCR; TCRdb's copy keeps in-frame clones and lacks some. This table has roughly 200,000 clones, less than 70% appearing once. The starting material was CD8+ T cells sorted from blood, obtained at week 24, from a patient treated with tofacitinib. The receptors stem from a human donor with alopecia areata. Both conserved end residues are part of each CDR3. A D gene is named only where the DNA matches it firmly. A clone size is listed for some rows: how often the clone was seen (once, few, many), or a class if it is expanded.

size | J | V | D | DNA | CDR3
few | TRBJ1-1 | TRBV9 | - | TGTGCCAGCAGCGCCTCCGGGATTTCAGGGGTTGAAGCTTTCTTT | CASSASGISGVEAFF
few | TRBJ2-1 | TRBV4-3 | - | TGCGCCAGCAGCCAATCCGTCAACAATGAGCAGTTCTTC | CASSQSVNNEQFF
- | TRBJ2-2 | TRBV29-1 | - | TGCAGCGTTGAAGATCAGGGGGGCGCGAGCACCGGGGAGCTGTTTTTT | CSVEDQGGASTGELFF
few | TRBJ1-2 | TRBV29-1 | TRBD1 | TGCAGCGTTCCGACAGGGGTTGGAGGCTACACCTTC | CSVPTGVGGYTF
- | TRBJ1-5 | TRBV19 | TRBD1 | TGTGCCACGGGACAGGGCAATCAGCCCCAGCATTTT | CATGQGNQPQHF
- | TRBJ1-4 | TRBV2 | TRBD1 | TGTGCCAGCACGGAGGGGGCGCGAGATGAAAAACTGTTTTTT | CASTEGARDEKLFF
few | TRBJ2-1 | TRBV9 | TRBD2 | TGTGCCAGCAGCCGTAGCGGGGGAAGCCTCAATGAGCAGTTCTTC | CASSRSGGSLNEQFF
few | TRBJ2-1 | TRBV4-1 | TRBD2 | TGCGCCAGCAGCCAAGATGAGCGGGGGGTGTACAATGAGCAGTTCTTC | CASSQDERGVYNEQFF
- | TRBJ1-1 | TRBV13 | - | TGTGCCAGCAGCTTAGGGGGAAGTAACACTGAAGCTTTCTTT | CASSLGGSNTEAFF
- | TRBJ1-2 | TRBV29-1 | - | TGCAGCGTTGAAGATCGGTCGGTTGGTTATGGCTACACCTTC | CSVEDRSVGYGYTF
few | TRBJ2-3 | TRBV23-1 | - | TGCGCCAGCAGTCAATCGGCAACGCACACAGATACGCAGTATTTT | CASSQSATHTDTQYF
few | TRBJ2-7 | TRBV5-5 | - | TGCGCCAGCAGCCAAGAACATGGGACGGAAAACTACGAGCAGTACTTC | CASSQEHGTENYEQYF
few | TRBJ2-1 | TRBV5-6 | TRBD2 | TGTGCCAGCAGCGGACTAGCGGGGCTCGACAATGAGCAGTTCTTC | CASSGLAGLDNEQFF
- | TRBJ2-7 | TRBV4-3 | - | TGCGCCAGCAGCCAAGATACGGATCCTCTCTACGAGCAGTACTTC | CASSQDTDPLYEQYF
- | TRBJ2-2 | TRBV29-1 | - | TGCAGCGTTTCCCGAAACCGGGACACCGGGGAGCTGTTTTTT | CSVSRNRDTGELFF
- | TRBJ2-7 | TRBV9 | TRBD1 | TGTGCCAGCAGCGTAGGGGGGACAGGCCGTCGGGAGCAGTACTTC | CASSVGGTGRREQYF
few | TRBJ1-1 | TRBV29-1 | - | TGCAGCGTTCGGTCCGGGCCGAACACTGAAGCTTTCTTT | CSVRSGPNTEAFF
- | TRBJ2-1 | TRBV9 | TRBD1 | TGTGCCAGCAGCGAGACAGGGGGCTTTCGGAATGAGCAGTTCTTC | CASSETGGFRNEQFF
- | TRBJ2-7 | TRBV19 | - | TGTGCCAGTAGCGCAGGGGTTTCCTACGAGCAGTACTTC | CASSAGVSYEQYF
- | TRBJ1-1 | TRBV5-6 | TRBD1 | TGTGCCAGCAGCGGGGGACAGGGGTACACTGAAGCTTTCTTT | CASSGGQGYTEAFF
few | TRBJ2-1 | TRBV7-2 | - | TGTGCCAGCAGCCCAAATGGGGCCTACAATGAGCAGTTCTTC | CASSPNGAYNEQFF
- | TRBJ2-5 | TRBV5-6 | - | TGTGCCAGCAGCCAGATTCCCTTGGGGCAACTTCGGGAGACCCAGTACTTC | CASSQIPLGQLRETQYF
- | TRBJ1-2 | TRBV29-1 | TRBD1 | TGCAGCGTTGAAACAGGGGACCTGGGCCACTATGGCTACACCTTC | CSVETGDLGHYGYTF
few | TRBJ2-2 | TRBV4-3 | TRBD1 | TGCGCCAGCAGCCGGGACAGGGCCGGGGAGCTGTTTTTT | CASSRDRAGELFF
- | TRBJ1-5 | TRBV27 | - | TGTGCCAGCAGCTCCGACAGGAATCAGCCCCAGCATTTT | CASSSDRNQPQHF
few | TRBJ1-2 | TRBV13 | TRBD1 | TGTGCCAGCAGCTTTGGGACAGGGGGCGCCACCGGTGCTAGCTACACCTTC | CASSFGTGGATGASYTF
few | TRBJ1-1 | TRBV6-6 | - | TGTGCCAGCGCCTACAGCGGGGCGAACACTGAAGCTTTCTTT | CASAYSGANTEAFF
- | TRBJ2-2 | TRBV27 | - | TGTGCCAGCAGTTTACAGGGGTCTGGCGGGGAGCTGTTTTTT | CASSLQGSGGELFF
- | TRBJ2-3 | TRBV27 | - | TGTGCCAGCGGACGTACCGCCCCAGGGAAAACAGATACGCAGTATTTT | CASGRTAPGKTDTQYF
- | TRBJ2-7 | TRBV5-1 | - | TGCGCCAGCAGCTTCACAGGCTCCTACGAGCAGTACTTC | CASSFTGSYEQYF
- | TRBJ2-1 | TRBV27 | - | TGTGCCAGCAGTTACCTGGGTAGCGGCCACAATGAGCAGTTCTTC | CASSYLGSGHNEQFF